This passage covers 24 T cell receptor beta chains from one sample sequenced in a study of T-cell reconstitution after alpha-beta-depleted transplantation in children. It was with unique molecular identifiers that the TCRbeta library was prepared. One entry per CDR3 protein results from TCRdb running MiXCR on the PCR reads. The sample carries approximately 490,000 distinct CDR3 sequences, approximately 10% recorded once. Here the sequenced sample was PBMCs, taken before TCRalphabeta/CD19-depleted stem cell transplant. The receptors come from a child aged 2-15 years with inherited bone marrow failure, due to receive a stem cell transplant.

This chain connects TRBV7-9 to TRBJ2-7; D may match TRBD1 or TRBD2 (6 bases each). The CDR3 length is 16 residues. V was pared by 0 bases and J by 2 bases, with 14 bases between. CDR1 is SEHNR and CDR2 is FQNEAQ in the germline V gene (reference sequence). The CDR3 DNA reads TGTGCCAGCAGCTTAGCGTACGGGGGCCGGGCCTACGAGCAGTACTTC. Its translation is CASSLAYGGRAYEQYF.

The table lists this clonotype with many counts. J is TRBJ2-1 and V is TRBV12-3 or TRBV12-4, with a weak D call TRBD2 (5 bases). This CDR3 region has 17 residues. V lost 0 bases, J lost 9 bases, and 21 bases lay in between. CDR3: CASSLAFRLPRGGEQFF. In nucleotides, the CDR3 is TGTGCCAGCAGTTTAGCTTTTCGACTACCACGAGGTGGTGAGCAGTTCTTC.

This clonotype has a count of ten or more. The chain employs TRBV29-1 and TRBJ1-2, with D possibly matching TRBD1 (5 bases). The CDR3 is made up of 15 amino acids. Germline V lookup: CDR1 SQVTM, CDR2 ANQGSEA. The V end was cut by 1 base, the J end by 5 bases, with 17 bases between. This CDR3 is CSVEAKDQGGYGYTF. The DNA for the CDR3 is TGCAGCGTTGAAGCCAAGGACCAGGGCGGGTATGGCTACACCTTC.

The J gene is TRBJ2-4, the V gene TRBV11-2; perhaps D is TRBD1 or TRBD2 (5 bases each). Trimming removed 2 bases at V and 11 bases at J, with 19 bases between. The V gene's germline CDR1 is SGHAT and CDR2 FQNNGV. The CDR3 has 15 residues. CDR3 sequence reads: CASSLHVGAQDFQYF. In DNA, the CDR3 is TGTGCCAGCAGCTTACATGTAGGGGCCCAGGACTTTCAGTACTTC.

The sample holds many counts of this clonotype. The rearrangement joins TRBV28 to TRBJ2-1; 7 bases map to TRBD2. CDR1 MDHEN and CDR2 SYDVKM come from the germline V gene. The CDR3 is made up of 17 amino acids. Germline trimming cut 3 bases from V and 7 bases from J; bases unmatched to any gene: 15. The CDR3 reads CASSFWDGTIKSNEQFF. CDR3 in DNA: TGTGCCAGCAGTTTCTGGGATGGGACTATTAAGAGTAATGAGCAGTTCTTC.

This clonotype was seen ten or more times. CDR3 in amino acids: CASSLGDLAESSYEQYF. The CDR3 DNA is TGCGCCAGCAGCTTGGGCGACTTAGCCGAGAGCTCCTACGAGCAGTACTTC. The rearrangement uses TRBV5-1 and TRBJ2-7; D gene unclear. The CDR3 loop spans 17 amino acids. V dropped 0 bases and J dropped 0 bases, with 16 bases sitting between them. Germline V gene sequence: CDR1 SGHRS, CDR2 YFSETQ.

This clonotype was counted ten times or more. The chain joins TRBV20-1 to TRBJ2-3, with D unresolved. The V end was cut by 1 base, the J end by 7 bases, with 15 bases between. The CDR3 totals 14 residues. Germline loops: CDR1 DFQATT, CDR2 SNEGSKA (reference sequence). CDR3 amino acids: CSARANPDRYTQYF. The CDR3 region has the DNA TGCAGTGCTAGAGCTAACCCGGACCGCTATACGCAGTATTTT.

The chain's CDR3 is CASSSRLAYTDTQYF. CDR3 bases: TGTGCCAGCAGTTCAAGACTAGCCTACACAGATACGCAGTATTTT. The V gene is TRBV6-5, the J gene TRBJ2-3; TRBD2 matches 7 bases. The germline gives CDR1 MNHEY, CDR2 SVGAGI. Unmatched junction bases numbered 6, after V lost 4 bases and J lost 2 bases. CDR3 length equals 15 residues.

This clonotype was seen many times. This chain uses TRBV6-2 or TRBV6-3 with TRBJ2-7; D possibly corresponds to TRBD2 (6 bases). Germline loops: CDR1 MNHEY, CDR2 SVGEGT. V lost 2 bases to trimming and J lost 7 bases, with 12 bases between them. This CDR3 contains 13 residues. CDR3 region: CASSYRTAGEQYF. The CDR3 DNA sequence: TGTGCCAGCAGTTACCGGACCGCGGGGGAGCAGTACTTC.

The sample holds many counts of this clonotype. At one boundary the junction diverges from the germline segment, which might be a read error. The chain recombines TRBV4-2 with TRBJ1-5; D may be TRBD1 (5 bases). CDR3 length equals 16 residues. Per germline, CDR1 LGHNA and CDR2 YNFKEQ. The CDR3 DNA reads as TGTGCCAGCAGTCAAGAGCCGGGGGGAGGGAATCAGCCCCAGCATTTT. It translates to CASSQEPGGGNQPQHF.

The CDR3 DNA is TGTGCCAGTAGGCTGACAGGGAGGGGGAACACTGAAGCTTTCTTT. Its translation: CASRLTGRGNTEAFF. This sequence joins TRBV19 and TRBJ1-1; 7 nucleotides match TRBD1. There are 15 residues in the CDR3. Germline CDR1 LNHDA, CDR2 SQIVND (reference sequence). V was clipped by 6 bases and J by 1 base; unmatched bases: 8.

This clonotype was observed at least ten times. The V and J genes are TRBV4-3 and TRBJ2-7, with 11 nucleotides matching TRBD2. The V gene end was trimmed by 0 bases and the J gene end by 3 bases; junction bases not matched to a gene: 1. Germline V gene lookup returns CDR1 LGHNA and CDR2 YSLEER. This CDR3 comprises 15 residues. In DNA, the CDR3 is TGCGCCAGCAGCCAAGACACTAGCGGGAGCTACGAGCAGTACTTC. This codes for CASSQDTSGSYEQYF.

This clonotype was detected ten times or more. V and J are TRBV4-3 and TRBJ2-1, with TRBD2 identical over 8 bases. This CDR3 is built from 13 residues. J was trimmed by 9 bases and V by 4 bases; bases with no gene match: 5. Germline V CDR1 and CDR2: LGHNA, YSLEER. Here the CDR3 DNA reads TGCGCCAGCAGCCGCCCACTAGCGGCTGAGCAGTTCTTC. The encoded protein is CASSRPLAAEQFF.

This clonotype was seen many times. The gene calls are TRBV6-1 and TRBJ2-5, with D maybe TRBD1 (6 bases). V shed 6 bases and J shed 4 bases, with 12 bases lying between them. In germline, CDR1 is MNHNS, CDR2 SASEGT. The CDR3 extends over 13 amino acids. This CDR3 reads CASRQGGRETQYF. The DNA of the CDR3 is TGTGCCAGCAGACAAGGGGGTCGAGAGACCCAGTACTTC.

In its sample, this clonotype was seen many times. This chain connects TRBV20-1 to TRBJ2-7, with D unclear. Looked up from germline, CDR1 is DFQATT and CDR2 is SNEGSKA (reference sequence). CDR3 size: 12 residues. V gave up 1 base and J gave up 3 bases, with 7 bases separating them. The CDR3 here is CSARVPGYEQYF. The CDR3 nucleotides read TGCAGTGCTAGAGTGCCAGGCTACGAGCAGTACTTC.

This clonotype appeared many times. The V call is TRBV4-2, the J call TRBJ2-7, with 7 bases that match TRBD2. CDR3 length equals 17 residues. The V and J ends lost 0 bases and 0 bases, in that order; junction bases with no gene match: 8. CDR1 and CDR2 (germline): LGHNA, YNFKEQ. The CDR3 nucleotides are TGTGCCAGCAGCCAAGAATACCGGCGGGGGAGCTCCTACGAGCAGTACTTC. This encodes CASSQEYRRGSSYEQYF.

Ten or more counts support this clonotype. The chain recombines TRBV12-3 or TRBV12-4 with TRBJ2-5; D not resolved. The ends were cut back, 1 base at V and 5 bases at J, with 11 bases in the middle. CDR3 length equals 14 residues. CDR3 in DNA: TGTGCCAGCAGTTTAGGGAGCCCTTTGGAGACCCAGTACTTC. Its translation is CASSLGSPLETQYF.

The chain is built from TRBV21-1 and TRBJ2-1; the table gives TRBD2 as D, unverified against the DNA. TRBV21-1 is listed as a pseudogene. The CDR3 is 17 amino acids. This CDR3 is CASSKGRCGRFYNEQFF. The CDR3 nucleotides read TGTGCCAGCAGCAAGGGGAGGTGCGGGAGGTTTTACAATGAGCAGTTCTTC.

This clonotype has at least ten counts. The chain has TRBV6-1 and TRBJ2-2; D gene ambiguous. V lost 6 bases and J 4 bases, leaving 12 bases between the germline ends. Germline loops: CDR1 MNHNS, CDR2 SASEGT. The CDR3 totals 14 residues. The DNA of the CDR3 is TGTGCCAGCAGCCCCGACCGAGCCACCGGGGAGCTGTTTTTT. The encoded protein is CASSPDRATGELFF.

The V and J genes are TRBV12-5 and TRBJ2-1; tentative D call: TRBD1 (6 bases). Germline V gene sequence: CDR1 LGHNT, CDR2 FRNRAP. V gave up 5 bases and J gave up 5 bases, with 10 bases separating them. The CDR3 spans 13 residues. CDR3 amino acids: CASGRPGDNEQFF. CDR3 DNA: TGTGCTAGTGGTCGGCCAGGGGACAATGAGCAGTTCTTC.

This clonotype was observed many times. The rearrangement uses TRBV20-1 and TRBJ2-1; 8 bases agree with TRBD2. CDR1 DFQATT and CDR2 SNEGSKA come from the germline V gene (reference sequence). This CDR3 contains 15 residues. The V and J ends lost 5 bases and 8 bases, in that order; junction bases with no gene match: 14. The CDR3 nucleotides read TGCAGTGCTGGACCTACTAGCGGCTGGATGGATGAGCAGTTCTTC. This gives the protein CSAGPTSGWMDEQFF.

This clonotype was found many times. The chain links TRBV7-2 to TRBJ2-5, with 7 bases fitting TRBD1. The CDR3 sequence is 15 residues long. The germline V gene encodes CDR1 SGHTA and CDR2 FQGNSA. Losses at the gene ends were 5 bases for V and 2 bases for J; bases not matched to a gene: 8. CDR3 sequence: CASSPGDSLQETQYF. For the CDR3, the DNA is TGTGCCAGCAGCCCAGGGGACAGCCTACAAGAGACCCAGTACTTC. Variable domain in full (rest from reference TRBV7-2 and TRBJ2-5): GAGVSQSPSNKVTEKGKDVELRCDPISGHTALYWYRQSLGQGLEFLIYFQGNSAPDKSGLPSDRFSAERTGGSVSTLTIQRTQQEDSAVYLCASSPGDSLQETQYFGPGTRLLVL.

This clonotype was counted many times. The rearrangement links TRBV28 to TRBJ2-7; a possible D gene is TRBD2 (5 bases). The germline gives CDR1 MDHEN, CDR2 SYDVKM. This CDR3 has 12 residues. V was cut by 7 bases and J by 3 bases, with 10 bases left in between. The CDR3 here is CASTSTYYEQYF. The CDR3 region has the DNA TGTGCCAGCACTAGCACCTACTACGAGCAGTACTTC. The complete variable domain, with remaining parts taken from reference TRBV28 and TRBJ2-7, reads DVKVTQSSRYLVKRTGEKVFLECVQDMDHENMFWYRQDPGLGLRLIYFSYDVKMKEKGDIPEGYSVSREKKERFSLILESASTNQTSMYLCASTSTYYEQYFGPGTRLTVT.

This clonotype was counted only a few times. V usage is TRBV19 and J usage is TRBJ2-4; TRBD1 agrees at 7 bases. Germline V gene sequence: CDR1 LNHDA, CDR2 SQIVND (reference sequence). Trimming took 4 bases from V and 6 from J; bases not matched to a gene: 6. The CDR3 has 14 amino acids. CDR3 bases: TGTGCCAGTAGTAGACAGGGAGTCGGAAACATTCAGTACTTC. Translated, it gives CASSRQGVGNIQYF.